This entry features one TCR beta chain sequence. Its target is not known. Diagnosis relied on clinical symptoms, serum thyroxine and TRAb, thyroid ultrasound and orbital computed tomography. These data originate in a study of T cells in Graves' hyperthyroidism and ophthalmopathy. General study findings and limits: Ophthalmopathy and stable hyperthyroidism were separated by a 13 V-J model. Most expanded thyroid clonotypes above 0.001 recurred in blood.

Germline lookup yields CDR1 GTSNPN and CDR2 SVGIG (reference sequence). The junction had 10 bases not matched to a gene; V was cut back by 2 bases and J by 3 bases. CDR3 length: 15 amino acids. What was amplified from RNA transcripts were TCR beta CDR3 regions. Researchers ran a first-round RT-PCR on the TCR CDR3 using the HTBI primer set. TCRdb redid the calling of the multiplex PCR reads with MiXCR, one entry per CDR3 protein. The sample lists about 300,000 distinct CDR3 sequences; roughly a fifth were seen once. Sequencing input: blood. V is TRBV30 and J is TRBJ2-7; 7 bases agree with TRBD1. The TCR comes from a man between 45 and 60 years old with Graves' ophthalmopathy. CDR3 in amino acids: CAWSHPQDRYYEQYF. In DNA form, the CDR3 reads TGTGCCTGGAGTCACCCCCAGGACAGGTACTACGAGCAGTACTTC.